This is a list of T cell receptor beta chains from one sample in a study of OX40 agonist ivuxolimab in advanced cancers. Clones were read by immunoSEQ multiplex PCR, and TCRdb kept only the in-frame ones, dropping some. The sample contains more than 20,000 clones, 76% of which appear only once. The specimen was CD4+ or CD8+ T cells sorted from blood, collected in a trial of the OX40 agonist ivuxolimab. The receptors derive from an adult with an advanced solid tumor such as melanoma, head and neck, liver or kidney cancer. Both conserved end residues are part of each CDR3. Fields, in order: CDR3 protein, CDR3 DNA, clone size, J gene, D gene, V gene. The D gene is left open where the match is weak. Part of the rows lack a size; the others show once, few, many or a class for expanded clones.

cdr3_aa: CAWSPGQVQFF; cdr3_nt: TGTGCCTGGAGTCCCGGACAGGTCCAGTTTTTT; clone_size: NA; j_call: TRBJ1-4; d_call: TRBD1; v_call: TRBV30
cdr3_aa: CASSLLGRGTGDQPQHF; cdr3_nt: TGTGCCAGCAGCCTCCTGGGTAGAGGGACAGGCGATCAGCCCCAGCATTTT; clone_size: NA; j_call: TRBJ1-5; d_call: TRBD1; v_call: TRBV5-6
cdr3_aa: CASSYTPGGFVGELFF; cdr3_nt: TGTGCCAGCAGTTACACACCCGGCGGATTCGTCGGGGAGCTGTTTTTT; clone_size: NA; j_call: TRBJ2-2; d_call: NA; v_call: TRBV6-5
cdr3_aa: CASSPGEGAREQYF; cdr3_nt: TGTGCCAGCAGCCCCGGGGAGGGGGCGAGGGAGCAGTACTTC; clone_size: NA; j_call: TRBJ2-7; d_call: NA; v_call: TRBV7-3
cdr3_aa: CASSFRVLLVDTEAFF; cdr3_nt: TGTGCCAGCAGCTTCCGAGTCTTGTTGGTTGACACTGAAGCTTTCTTT; clone_size: NA; j_call: TRBJ1-1; d_call: NA; v_call: TRBV11-3
cdr3_aa: CASSEWGTGLDGYTF; cdr3_nt: TGTGCCAGCAGTGAATGGGGGACAGGGTTAGATGGCTACACCTTC; clone_size: few; j_call: TRBJ1-2; d_call: TRBD1; v_call: TRBV2
cdr3_aa: CASSGSNQPQHF; cdr3_nt: TGTGCCAGCTCCGGAAGCAATCAGCCCCAGCATTTT; clone_size: NA; j_call: TRBJ1-5; d_call: NA; v_call: TRBV2
cdr3_aa: CASSFGYEANYGYTF; cdr3_nt: TGTGCCAGCAGCTTTGGGTATGAAGCGAACTATGGCTACACCTTC; clone_size: NA; j_call: TRBJ1-2; d_call: NA; v_call: TRBV7-2
cdr3_aa: CAGNRGLNTEAFF; cdr3_nt: TGTGCCGGCAACAGGGGATTGAACACTGAAGCTTTCTTT; clone_size: NA; j_call: TRBJ1-1; d_call: TRBD1; v_call: TRBV30
cdr3_aa: CASSYKGQGFNTEAFF; cdr3_nt: TGTGCCAGCAGCTATAAGGGACAGGGATTTAATACTGAAGCTTTCTTT; clone_size: NA; j_call: TRBJ1-1; d_call: TRBD1; v_call: TRBV27
cdr3_aa: CASSIGAADTQYF; cdr3_nt: TGTGCCAGCAGCATAGGTGCGGCAGATACGCAGTATTTT; clone_size: NA; j_call: TRBJ2-3; d_call: NA; v_call: TRBV7-1
cdr3_aa: CASQSTGLAGGLRGTGELFF; cdr3_nt: TGTGCCAGCCAATCGACGGGACTAGCGGGGGGCCTTAGAGGCACCGGGGAGCTGTTTTTT; clone_size: NA; j_call: TRBJ2-2; d_call: TRBD2; v_call: TRBV2
cdr3_aa: CASSLESGGQETQYF; cdr3_nt: TGTGCCAGCAGCTTGGAGTCAGGGGGCCAAGAGACCCAGTACTTC; clone_size: NA; j_call: TRBJ2-5; d_call: TRBD1; v_call: TRBV5-6
cdr3_aa: CASSLWPTGRETQYF; cdr3_nt: TGTGCCAGCAGCTTATGGCCAACAGGGAGGGAGACCCAGTACTTC; clone_size: NA; j_call: TRBJ2-5; d_call: NA; v_call: TRBV11-3
cdr3_aa: CAISQGDGYGYTF; cdr3_nt: TGTGCCATCAGTCAGGGTGATGGGTATGGCTACACCTTC; clone_size: medium-sized; j_call: TRBJ1-2; d_call: NA; v_call: TRBV10-3
cdr3_aa: CASSVDLGADYGYTF; cdr3_nt: TGTGCCAGCAGCGTAGATCTGGGGGCGGACTATGGCTACACCTTC; clone_size: NA; j_call: TRBJ1-2; d_call: NA; v_call: TRBV9
cdr3_aa: CASSRTGISGNTIYF; cdr3_nt: TGTGCCAGCAGCCGGACGGGAATCTCTGGAAACACCATATATTTT; clone_size: once; j_call: TRBJ1-3; d_call: NA; v_call: TRBV5-6
cdr3_aa: CASSPPFGGPNEQYF; cdr3_nt: TGTGCCAGCAGCCCCCCTTTTGGGGGGCCTAACGAGCAGTACTTC; clone_size: NA; j_call: TRBJ2-7; d_call: NA; v_call: TRBV5-4
cdr3_aa: CASSPSSGANVLTF; cdr3_nt: TGTGCCAGCAGCCCGTCCTCTGGGGCCAACGTCCTGACTTTC; clone_size: NA; j_call: TRBJ2-6; d_call: NA; v_call: TRBV7-2
cdr3_aa: CASSSYRRMTEAFF; cdr3_nt: TGTGCCAGCAGCTCTTATCGGCGAATGACAGAAGCTTTCTTT; clone_size: few; j_call: TRBJ1-1; d_call: NA; v_call: TRBV7-9
cdr3_aa: CASSPPQGGGYTF; cdr3_nt: TGTGCCAGCTCCCCCCCGCAGGGTGGGGGCTACACCTTC; clone_size: NA; j_call: TRBJ1-2; d_call: NA; v_call: TRBV18
cdr3_aa: CASRQQGSGANVLTF; cdr3_nt: TGTGCCAGCAGACAACAGGGGTCTGGGGCCAACGTCCTGACTTTC; clone_size: NA; j_call: TRBJ2-6; d_call: TRBD1; v_call: TRBV27
cdr3_aa: CASSFSTGNTEAFF; cdr3_nt: TGTGCCAGCAGCTTCTCCACAGGGAACACTGAAGCTTTCTTT; clone_size: NA; j_call: TRBJ1-1; d_call: NA; v_call: TRBV6-1
cdr3_aa: CASSLGRVNEKLFF; cdr3_nt: TGTGCCAGCAGCTTGGGCAGGGTTAATGAAAAACTGTTTTTT; clone_size: NA; j_call: TRBJ1-4; d_call: NA; v_call: TRBV5-6
cdr3_aa: CASKTGRSSYNEQFF; cdr3_nt: TGTGCCAGTAAGACGGGCCGGAGCTCCTACAATGAGCAGTTCTTC; clone_size: once; j_call: TRBJ2-1; d_call: NA; v_call: TRBV19
cdr3_aa: CASARGGPVETQYF; cdr3_nt: TGTGCTAGTGCCCGGGGGGGGCCAGTGGAGACCCAGTACTTC; clone_size: NA; j_call: TRBJ2-5; d_call: TRBD2; v_call: TRBV12-5
cdr3_aa: CASSLFPAGGIKSDTQYF; cdr3_nt: TGTGCCAGCAGCTTATTTCCAGCGGGGGGGATAAAGTCAGATACGCAGTATTTT; clone_size: NA; j_call: TRBJ2-3; d_call: TRBD2; v_call: TRBV7-2
cdr3_aa: CASTFIRDRGLGNTIYF; cdr3_nt: TGTGCCAGTACCTTCATCCGGGACAGGGGGCTTGGAAACACCATATATTTT; clone_size: NA; j_call: TRBJ1-3; d_call: TRBD1; v_call: TRBV19
cdr3_aa: CASSYSNRRYGYTF; cdr3_nt: TGTGCCAGCAGTTACTCGAACAGGCGCTATGGCTACACCTTC; clone_size: few; j_call: TRBJ1-2; d_call: NA; v_call: TRBV6-5
cdr3_aa: CASSTGQGYNEQFF; cdr3_nt: TGTGCCAGCAGCACCGGACAGGGGTACAATGAGCAGTTCTTC; clone_size: NA; j_call: TRBJ2-1; d_call: TRBD1; v_call: TRBV7-9
cdr3_aa: CASRPGTGFGGYTF; cdr3_nt: TGTGCCAGCAGGCCCGGGACAGGGTTCGGTGGCTACACCTTC; clone_size: NA; j_call: TRBJ1-2; d_call: TRBD1; v_call: TRBV6-6
cdr3_aa: CASSEDRVVETQYF; cdr3_nt: TGTGCCAGCAGTGAAGATCGAGTTGTAGAGACCCAGTACTTC; clone_size: NA; j_call: TRBJ2-5; d_call: NA; v_call: TRBV6-1
cdr3_aa: CASAPRGDRYNEQFF; cdr3_nt: TGTGCCAGCGCCCCCAGGGGGGACAGGTACAATGAGCAGTTCTTC; clone_size: NA; j_call: TRBJ2-1; d_call: TRBD1; v_call: TRBV7-9
cdr3_aa: CASSVGRGTEAFF; cdr3_nt: TGTGCCAGCAGTGTCGGCAGGGGGACTGAAGCTTTCTTT; clone_size: NA; j_call: TRBJ1-1; d_call: TRBD1; v_call: TRBV6-1
cdr3_aa: CASTPAGGLNGEQYF; cdr3_nt: TGTGCCAGCACCCCGGCTGGGGGGCTGAACGGCGAGCAGTACTTC; clone_size: NA; j_call: TRBJ2-7; d_call: NA; v_call: TRBV7-9
cdr3_aa: CASRLGQGRNQPQHF; cdr3_nt: TGTGCCAGCAGACTTGGACAGGGACGCAATCAGCCCCAGCATTTT; clone_size: NA; j_call: TRBJ1-5; d_call: TRBD1; v_call: TRBV6-5
cdr3_aa: CASRSGATFTDTQYF; cdr3_nt: TGCGCCAGCAGGTCAGGAGCTACGTTCACAGATACGCAGTATTTT; clone_size: NA; j_call: TRBJ2-3; d_call: NA; v_call: TRBV5-1
cdr3_aa: CASRLQPYNEQFF; cdr3_nt: TGTGCAAGTCGCTTACAGCCGTACAATGAGCAGTTCTTC; clone_size: NA; j_call: TRBJ2-1; d_call: NA; v_call: TRBV12-2
cdr3_aa: CASSFVRRTNNEQFF; cdr3_nt: TGTGCCAGCAGCTTTGTGCGCAGGACTAACAATGAGCAGTTCTTC; clone_size: NA; j_call: TRBJ2-1; d_call: NA; v_call: TRBV7-9
cdr3_aa: CASRPPGRGGSYNEQFF; cdr3_nt: TGTGCAAGTCGCCCGCCCGGGAGGGGGGGGTCCTACAATGAGCAGTTCTTC; clone_size: NA; j_call: TRBJ2-1; d_call: NA; v_call: TRBV12-2
cdr3_aa: CASSPLGEKLFF; cdr3_nt: TGCGCCAGCAGCCCCCTCGGTGAAAAACTGTTTTTT; clone_size: few; j_call: TRBJ1-4; d_call: NA; v_call: TRBV5-1
cdr3_aa: CASSQDLVGGRGYTF; cdr3_nt: TGTGCCAGCAGCCAAGACCTCGTGGGGGGGAGAGGCTACACCTTC; clone_size: NA; j_call: TRBJ1-2; d_call: NA; v_call: TRBV14
cdr3_aa: CASSERGNGYTF; cdr3_nt: TGTGCCAGCAGTGAACGGGGGAATGGCTACACCTTC; clone_size: NA; j_call: TRBJ1-2; d_call: NA; v_call: TRBV2
cdr3_aa: CASSLGPDFYGYTF; cdr3_nt: TGTGCCAGCAGCTTGGGGCCGGACTTCTATGGCTACACCTTC; clone_size: NA; j_call: TRBJ1-2; d_call: NA; v_call: TRBV5-6